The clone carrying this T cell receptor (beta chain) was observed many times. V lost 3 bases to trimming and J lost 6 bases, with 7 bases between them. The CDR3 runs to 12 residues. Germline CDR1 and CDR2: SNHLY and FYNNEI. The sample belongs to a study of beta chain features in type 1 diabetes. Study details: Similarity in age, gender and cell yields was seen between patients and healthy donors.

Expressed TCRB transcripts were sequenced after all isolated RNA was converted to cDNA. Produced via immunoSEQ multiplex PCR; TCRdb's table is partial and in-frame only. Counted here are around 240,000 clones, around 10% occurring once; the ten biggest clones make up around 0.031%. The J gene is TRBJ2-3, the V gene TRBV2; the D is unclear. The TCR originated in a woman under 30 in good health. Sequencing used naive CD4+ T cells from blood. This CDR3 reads CASSERADTQYF. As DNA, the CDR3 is TGTGCCAGCAGTGAGAGAGCGGATACGCAGTATTTT.